This T cell receptor beta chain was retrieved from a study of beta chain features in type 1 diabetes. Study results and caveats: Moderate yet significant TCRB CDR3 shortening was seen in Type 1 diabetes patients in all four CD4+ subsets. PCR might preferentially amplify shorter templates, equally in patients and controls.

With respect to this clone: Its antigen is unknown.

Trimming took off 4 bases at V and 4 bases at J, with 10 bases between the two ends. This CDR3 is 13 amino acids long. CDR1 is SNHLY and CDR2 is FYNNEI in the germline V gene. Isolated RNA was reverse transcribed in full, so expressed TCRB transcripts were sequenced. Some clones are missing from TCRdb's copy, which holds only in-frame ones; the method was immunoSEQ multiplex PCR. This table holds 50,000 to 70,000 clones, under 60% found once. The V gene is TRBV2, the J gene TRBJ1-2, with D possibly TRBD1 on 6 matching bases. This clonotype was sampled from a woman aged 40 to 49 with type 1 diabetes. Sequencing was carried out using Tregs from blood. This CDR3 is CASSVRGSYGYTF. The CDR3 coding sequence is TGTGCCAGCAGTGTTAGGGGGAGCTATGGCTACACCTTC. The full variable domain, its missing parts supplied by reference TRBV2 and TRBJ1-2, is EPEVTQTPSHQVTQMGQEVILRCVPISNHLYFYWYRQILGQKVEFLVSFYNNEISEKSEIFDDQFSVERPDGSNFTLKIRSTKLEDSAMYFCASSVRGSYGYTFGSGTRLTVV.